This TCR beta chain was sequenced during a study of molecular identifiers for immune sequencing clone quantification. The germline CDR1 and CDR2 sequences are SGHAT and FQNNGV. V trimming: 4 bases; J trimming: 7 bases; junction bases outside the gene matches: 7. The CDR3 contains 14 residues. Regarding the study as a whole: For effector cells, clones above 20 RNA copies held over 98% of molecules; for naive cells, under 1%.

A word on this clonotype: Its specificity is unknown. A much bigger clone sits one base away, suggesting this may be a read error.

Each CDR3 protein gets one entry after TCRdb re-called the PCR reads with MiXCR. The table lists around 460,000 distinct CDR3 sequences, 20% to 25% of them singletons. This receptor was taken from a human donor in good health. Some libraries in this study had Jurkat cell RNA spiked in. Sequenced input: naive CD8+ T cells from blood, with Jurkat cell RNA spiked in. The subset here: FACS-sorted CD8+CD4-CCR7+CD45RA+ naive T cells. This rearrangement joins TRBV11-2 to TRBJ2-1; 7 bases align to TRBD1. This CDR3 is CASSSTGLDNEQFF. CDR3 nucleotide sequence: TGTGCCAGCAGCTCGACAGGGTTGGATAATGAGCAGTTCTTC.